These T cell receptor beta chains were read from a single sample in a study of cytomegalovirus exposure and HLA in healthy donors. Sequencing used immunoSEQ multiplex PCR; TCRdb keeps in-frame clones, though not all of them. The sample holds 95,000 to 100,000 clones, about 75% seen once. What was sequenced was PBMCs. The receptors were sampled from a man between 50 and 59 years old in good health and CMV-seronegative. Each CDR3 is given with its conserved first and last residue. The D gene is left open where the match is weak. Not every row has a clone size; where given, it reads once, few, many or a size class.

J: TRBJ2-3
D: -
V: TRBV15
size: -
CDR3: CATTPGDSGLYTDTQYF
DNA: TGTGCCACCACTCCGGGCGACTCGGGACTGTACACAGATACGCAGTATTTT

J: TRBJ2-3
D: TRBD2
V: TRBV11-2
size: -
CDR3: CASSLAAGVNTDTQYF
DNA: TGTGCCAGCAGCTTAGCAGCGGGGGTTAACACAGATACGCAGTATTTT

J: TRBJ2-1
D: TRBD2
V: TRBV9
size: few
CDR3: CASSVRPGGINEQFF
DNA: TGTGCCAGCAGCGTACGACCGGGAGGTATCAATGAGCAGTTCTTC

J: TRBJ2-3
D: -
V: TRBV5-4
size: once
CDR3: CASSVTDTQYF
DNA: TGTGCCAGCAGCGTAACAGATACGCAGTATTTT

J: TRBJ2-3
D: TRBD2
V: TRBV28
size: -
CDR3: CASTPLELAVEDTQYF
DNA: TGTGCCAGCACCCCCCTCGAGCTAGCGGTAGAGGATACGCAGTATTTT

J: TRBJ2-6
D: TRBD1
V: TRBV6-6
size: -
CDR3: CANSGTGPSGANVLTF
DNA: TGTGCCAACTCCGGGACAGGACCTTCTGGGGCCAACGTCCTGACTTTC

J: TRBJ1-2
D: -
V: TRBV6-1
size: -
CDR3: CASRREGYTF
DNA: TGTGCCAGCAGACGAGAGGGCTACACCTTC

J: TRBJ1-1
D: -
V: TRBV7-2
size: -
CDR3: CASSSPMNTEAFF
DNA: TGTGCCAGCAGCTCCCCCATGAACACTGAAGCTTTCTTT

J: TRBJ1-1
D: -
V: TRBV6-5
size: -
CDR3: CASTRGEDGEAFF
DNA: TGTGCCAGCACCCGAGGAGAAGACGGTGAAGCTTTCTTT

J: TRBJ1-2
D: TRBD1
V: TRBV6-5
size: -
CDR3: CASTRQGGGYTF
DNA: TGTGCCAGCACCCGACAGGGAGGTGGCTACACCTTC

J: TRBJ2-7
D: -
V: TRBV19
size: -
CDR3: CASSIRVGPYEQYF
DNA: TGTGCCAGTAGTATCAGGGTGGGGCCTTACGAGCAGTACTTC

J: TRBJ1-5
D: -
V: TRBV2
size: -
CDR3: CASRIATGQPQHF
DNA: TGTGCCAGCAGGATCGCCACGGGTCAGCCCCAGCATTTT

J: TRBJ2-3
D: TRBD2
V: TRBV5-1
size: few
CDR3: CASSTQRGRTDTQYF
DNA: TGCGCCAGCAGCACCCAGCGGGGACGCACAGATACGCAGTATTTT

J: TRBJ2-5
D: TRBD1
V: TRBV7-2
size: -
CDR3: CASSRDRGGPETQYF
DNA: TGTGCCAGCAGCCGCGACAGGGGCGGTCCAGAGACCCAGTACTTC

J: TRBJ2-6
D: -
V: TRBV5-1
size: -
CDR3: CASSYGNSGANVLTF
DNA: TGCGCCAGCAGCTACGGGAATTCGGGGGCCAACGTCCTGACTTTC

J: TRBJ2-3
D: -
V: TRBV11-2
size: -
CDR3: CASSPGGGGRGDTQYF
DNA: TGTGCCAGCAGCCCCGGGGGCGGGGGCCGGGGAGATACGCAGTATTTT

J: TRBJ2-5
D: -
V: TRBV18
size: -
CDR3: CASSQLEETQYF
DNA: TGTGCCAGCTCACAATTAGAAGAGACCCAGTACTTC

J: TRBJ2-5
D: TRBD1
V: TRBV6-5
size: -
CDR3: CASRSGGAETQYF
DNA: TGTGCCAGCAGATCAGGGGGCGCCGAGACCCAGTACTTC

J: TRBJ2-2
D: -
V: TRBV7-9
size: -
CDR3: CSSSSGQTVNTGELFF
DNA: TGTTCCAGCAGCTCCGGACAGACAGTGAACACCGGGGAGCTGTTTTTT

J: TRBJ2-3
D: TRBD2
V: TRBV15
size: -
CDR3: CATSRDPGTSRTDTQYF
DNA: TGTGCCACCAGCAGAGATCCCGGGACTAGTAGGACAGATACGCAGTATTTT

J: TRBJ2-7
D: -
V: TRBV21-1
size: -
CDR3: CASSIPSGPTYEQYF
DNA: TGTGCCAGCAGCATACCTAGCGGGCCTACCTACGAGCAGTACTTC

J: TRBJ2-5
D: -
V: TRBV7-2
size: -
CDR3: CASSFRVQTQYF
DNA: TGTGCCAGCAGCTTCCGGGTACAGACCCAGTACTTC

J: TRBJ2-5
D: TRBD1
V: TRBV6-5
size: -
CDR3: CASSLRQGKGTQYF
DNA: TGTGCCAGCAGTTTGCGACAGGGGAAAGGGACCCAGTACTTC

J: TRBJ2-3
D: -
V: TRBV5-8
size: -
CDR3: CASTPEGDTQYF
DNA: TGTGCCAGCACCCCCGAGGGAGATACGCAGTATTTT

J: TRBJ1-2
D: TRBD1
V: TRBV6-1
size: -
CDR3: CASSSGSGQVYGYTF
DNA: TGTGCCAGCAGCTCCGGGTCGGGACAGGTTTATGGCTACACCTTC

J: TRBJ2-7
D: -
V: TRBV10-3
size: -
CDR3: CAIRKDSYEQYF
DNA: TGTGCCATCAGGAAGGACAGTTACGAGCAGTACTTC

J: TRBJ1-3
D: TRBD1
V: TRBV18
size: -
CDR3: CASSPTGGGNTIYF
DNA: TGTGCCAGCTCGCCGACAGGGGGTGGAAACACCATATATTTT

J: TRBJ2-3
D: -
V: TRBV25-1
size: few
CDR3: CASTLSRGGADTQYF
DNA: TGTGCCAGCACCCTAAGTCGAGGAGGCGCAGATACGCAGTATTTT

J: TRBJ2-2
D: -
V: TRBV15
size: once
CDR3: CATSRARGGELFF
DNA: TGTGCCACCAGCAGAGCCAGGGGCGGGGAGCTGTTTTTT